This T cell receptor beta chain appears in the sequencing data of a study of metastatic and nonmetastatic thyroid tumors. Study overall: A comparison of repertoires was made across blood and tumor or nodule tissue from malignant and benign thyroid patients.

With MiXCR, TCRdb reprocessed the PCR reads. The table has roughly 34,000 clones, roughly a third seen once. CDR1 is MNHEY and CDR2 is SMNVEV in the germline V gene (reference sequence). The length of the CDR3 is 17 residues. Germline trimming cut 6 bases from V and 3 bases from J; bases unmatched to any gene: 15. Thyroid surgery was performed in patients who had received no treatment beforehand. Input material: tumor tissue. The chain links TRBV27 to TRBJ2-7, with 9 bases identical to TRBD1. This sequence was found in a female donor with papillary thyroid cancer or a benign thyroid nodule (not recorded which). Some clones in this sample may be carry-over from other donors' samples. CDR3 sequence: CASRGGTSWTGDYEQYF. The CDR3 DNA follows: TGTGCCAGCAGAGGAGGGACCTCGTGGACAGGGGACTACGAGCAGTACTTC.